There are many counts of the clone carrying this TCR beta chain. The data belong to a study of blood T cell repertoires in COVID-19. Study details: Specimens from acute and convalescent COVID-19 originated in the United States, Italy and Spain.

Original data processing: It was from reference gene primer amplification that nucleated cell counts were estimated. This table comes from immunoSEQ multiplex PCR, and its TCRdb copy is limited to in-frame clones, with some not included. That table is the source of V, J and clone size, and D and trimming were worked out from the DNA. The repertoire includes around 60,000 clones, 80% to 85% of them detected once, and under 30% sits in the top ten. The receptor was isolated from an elderly woman with active or convalescent COVID-19. Sequenced input: peripheral blood.

CDR3 sequence reads: CASSGQGYQPQHF. As DNA, the CDR3 is TGTGCCAGCAGCGGGCAGGGATATCAGCCCCAGCATTTT. The V and J genes are TRBV5-8 and TRBJ1-5; a possible D gene is TRBD1 (5 bases). V was pared by 4 bases and J by 5 bases, with 10 bases between. Germline V gene lookup returns CDR1 SGHTS and CDR2 YDEGEE. The CDR3 is made up of 13 amino acids.